This T cell receptor (beta chain) is from a study of blood T cell repertoires in COVID-19. The repertoire was sequenced with immunoSEQ multiplex PCR; TCRdb's copy has only in-frame clones and lacks some. The sample yields approximately 240,000 clones, roughly 81% seen once. Germline trimming cut 6 bases from V and 3 bases from J; bases unmatched to any gene: 7. CDR1 and CDR2 (germline): WSHSY, SAAADI. This CDR3 region has 15 residues. Sequencing used peripheral blood. This clonotype originated in a man aged 45 to 65 who had recovered from COVID-19. The chain is built from TRBV10-2 and TRBJ1-2; 10 positions match TRBD1. CDR3 loop: CASRPGTGADYGYTF. CDR3 bases: TGCGCCAGCAGGCCCGGGACAGGGGCGGACTATGGCTACACCTTC.